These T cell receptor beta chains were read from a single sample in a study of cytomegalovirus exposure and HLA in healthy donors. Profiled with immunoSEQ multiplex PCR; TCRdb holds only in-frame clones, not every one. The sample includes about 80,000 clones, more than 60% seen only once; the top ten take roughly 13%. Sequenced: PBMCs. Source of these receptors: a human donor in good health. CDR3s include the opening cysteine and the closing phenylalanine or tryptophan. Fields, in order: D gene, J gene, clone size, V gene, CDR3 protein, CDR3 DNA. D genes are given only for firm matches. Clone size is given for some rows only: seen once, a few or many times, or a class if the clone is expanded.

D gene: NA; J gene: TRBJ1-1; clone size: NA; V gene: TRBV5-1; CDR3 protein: CASSPLPSGEAFF; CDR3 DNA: TGCGCCAGCAGCCCCCTCCCGAGCGGTGAAGCTTTCTTT
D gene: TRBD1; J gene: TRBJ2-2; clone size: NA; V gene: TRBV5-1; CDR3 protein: CASSPGQGAIGELFF; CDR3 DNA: TGCGCCAGCAGCCCGGGGCAGGGGGCCATCGGGGAGCTGTTTTTT
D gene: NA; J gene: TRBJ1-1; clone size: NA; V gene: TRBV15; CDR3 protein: CATSPERGARTEAFF; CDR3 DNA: TGTGCCACCAGCCCCGAACGGGGGGCGCGAACTGAAGCTTTCTTT
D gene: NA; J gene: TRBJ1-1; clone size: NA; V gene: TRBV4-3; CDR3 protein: CASSQQKGSPRQLSHEAFF; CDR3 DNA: TGCGCCAGCAGCCAGCAAAAGGGGTCTCCGAGGCAGTTGAGTCATGAAGCTTTCTTT
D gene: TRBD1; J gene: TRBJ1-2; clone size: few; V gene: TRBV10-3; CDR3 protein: CAISGTGRDGYTF; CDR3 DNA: TGTGCCATCAGTGGGACAGGGCGGGATGGCTACACCTTC
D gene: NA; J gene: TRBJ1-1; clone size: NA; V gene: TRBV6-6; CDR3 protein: CASSSPGIEAFF; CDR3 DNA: TGTGCCAGCAGTTCCCCGGGAATAGAAGCTTTCTTT
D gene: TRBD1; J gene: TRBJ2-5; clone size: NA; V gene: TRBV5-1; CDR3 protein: CASSLGGTGEETQYF; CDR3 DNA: TGCGCCAGCAGCTTGGGGGGGACAGGGGAAGAGACCCAGTACTTC
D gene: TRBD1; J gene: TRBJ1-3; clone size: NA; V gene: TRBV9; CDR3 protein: CASSFRTGGCCGNTIYF; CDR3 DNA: TGTGCCAGCAGCTTTCGGACAGGGGGTTGCTGTGGAAACACCATATATTTT
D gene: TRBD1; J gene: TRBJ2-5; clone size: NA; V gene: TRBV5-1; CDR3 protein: CASSPGQGQETQYF; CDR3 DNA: TGCGCCAGCTCACCCGGACAGGGCCAAGAGACCCAGTACTTC
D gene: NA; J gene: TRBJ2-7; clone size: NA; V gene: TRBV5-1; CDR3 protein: CASSSKPSTSYESYEQYF; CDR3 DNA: TGCGCCAGCAGCTCCAAACCTTCGACTAGTTATGAGTCCTACGAGCAGTACTTC
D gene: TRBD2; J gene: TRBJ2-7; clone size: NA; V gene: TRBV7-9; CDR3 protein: CASSLALAGTLDEQYF; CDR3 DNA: TGTGCCAGCAGCTTAGCACTAGCGGGAACCCTAGACGAGCAGTACTTC
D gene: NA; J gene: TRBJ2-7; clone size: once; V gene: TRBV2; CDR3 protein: CASVQGLSYEQYF; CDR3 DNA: TGTGCCAGCGTCCAGGGGCTTTCCTACGAGCAGTACTTC
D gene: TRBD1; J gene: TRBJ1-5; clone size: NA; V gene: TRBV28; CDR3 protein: CASSFPGGKNQPQHF; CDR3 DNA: TGTGCCAGCAGTTTCCCAGGGGGCAAAAATCAGCCCCAGCATTTT
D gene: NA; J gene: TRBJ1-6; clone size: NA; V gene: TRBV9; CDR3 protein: CASSVTGNSPLNF; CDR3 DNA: TGTGCCAGCAGCGTTACAGGGAATTCACCCCTCAACTTT
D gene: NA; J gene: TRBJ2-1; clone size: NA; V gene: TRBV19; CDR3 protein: CASSIGRTRNEQFF; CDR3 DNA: TGTGCCAGTAGTATAGGTAGGACTCGTAATGAGCAGTTCTTC
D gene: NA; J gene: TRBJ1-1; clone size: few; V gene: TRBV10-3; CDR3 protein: CAISETMTNTEAFF; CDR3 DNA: TGTGCCATCAGTGAGACGATGACAAACACTGAAGCTTTCTTT
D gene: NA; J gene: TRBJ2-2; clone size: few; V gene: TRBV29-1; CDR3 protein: CSVEQINTGELFF; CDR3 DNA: TGCAGCGTTGAACAGATAAACACCGGGGAGCTGTTTTTT
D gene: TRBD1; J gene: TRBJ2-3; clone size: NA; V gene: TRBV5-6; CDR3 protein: CASSLDRGRPTDTQYF; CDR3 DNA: TGTGCCAGCAGCTTGGATAGGGGGCGCCCCACAGATACGCAGTATTTT
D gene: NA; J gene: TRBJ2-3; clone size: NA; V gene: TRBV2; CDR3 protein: CATPARDSSFTQYF; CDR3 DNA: TGTGCCACCCCCGCCCGGGACTCCTCTTTTACGCAGTATTTT
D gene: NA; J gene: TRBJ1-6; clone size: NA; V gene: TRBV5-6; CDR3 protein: CASSLGSTGCPLHF; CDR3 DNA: TGTGCCAGCAGCTTGGGGTCGACAGGTTGTCCCCTCCACTTT
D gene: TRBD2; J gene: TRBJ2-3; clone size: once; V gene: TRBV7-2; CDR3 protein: CASSLESGGLSTDTQYF; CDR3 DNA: TGTGCCAGCAGCTTAGAGAGCGGGGGGCTCAGCACAGATACGCAGTATTTT
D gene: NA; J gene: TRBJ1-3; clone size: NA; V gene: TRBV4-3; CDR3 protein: CASSQVVRGHSGNTIYF; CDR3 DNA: TGCGCCAGCAGCCAAGTAGTCAGGGGCCACTCTGGAAACACCATATATTTT
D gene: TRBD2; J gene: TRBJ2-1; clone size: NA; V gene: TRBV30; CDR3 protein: CAWKKTWTSGVREQFF; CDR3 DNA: TGTGCCTGGAAAAAAACATGGACTAGCGGGGTTCGTGAGCAGTTCTTC
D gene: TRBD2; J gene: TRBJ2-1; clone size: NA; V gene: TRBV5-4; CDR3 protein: CASSIMTSGAYNEQFF; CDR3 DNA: TGTGCCAGCAGCATAATGACTAGCGGGGCCTACAATGAGCAGTTCTTC
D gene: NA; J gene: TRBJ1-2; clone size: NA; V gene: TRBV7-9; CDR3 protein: CASSLRAGPMDYGYTF; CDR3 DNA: TGTGCCAGCAGCTTAAGGGCAGGGCCCATGGACTATGGCTACACCTTC
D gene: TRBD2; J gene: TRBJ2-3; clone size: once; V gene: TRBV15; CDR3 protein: CATSLAGGVDTQYF; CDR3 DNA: TGTGCCACCAGTCTAGCGGGGGGGGTGGATACGCAGTATTTT
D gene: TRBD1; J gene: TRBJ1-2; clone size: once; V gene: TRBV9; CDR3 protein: CASSAGTGNYGYTF; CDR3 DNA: TGTGCCAGCAGCGCCGGGACAGGGAACTATGGCTACACCTTC
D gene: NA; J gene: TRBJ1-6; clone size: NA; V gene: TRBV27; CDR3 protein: CASNLQGVNSPLHF; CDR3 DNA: TGTGCCAGCAATCTCCAGGGCGTTAATTCACCCCTCCACTTT
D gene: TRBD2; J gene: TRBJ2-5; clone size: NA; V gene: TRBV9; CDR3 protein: CASSEGTSGGQETQYF; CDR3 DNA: TGTGCCAGCAGCGAGGGGACTAGCGGGGGACAAGAGACCCAGTACTTC
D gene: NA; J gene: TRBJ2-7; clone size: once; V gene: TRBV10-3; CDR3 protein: CAISDSAYEQYF; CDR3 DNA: TGTGCCATCAGTGACAGTGCCTACGAGCAGTACTTC
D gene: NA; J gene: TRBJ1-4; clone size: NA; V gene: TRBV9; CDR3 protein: CASSVDGGGGKLFF; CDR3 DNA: TGTGCCAGCAGCGTAGACGGGGGAGGTGGAAAACTGTTTTTT
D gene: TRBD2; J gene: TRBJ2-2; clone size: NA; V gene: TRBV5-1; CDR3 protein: CASSSGTSGNTGELFF; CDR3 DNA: TGCGCCAGCAGCTCCGGGACTAGCGGTAACACCGGGGAGCTGTTTTTT
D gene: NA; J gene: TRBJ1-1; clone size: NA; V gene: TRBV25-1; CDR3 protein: CASSVRRGGASTEAFF; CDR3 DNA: TGTGCCAGCAGTGTTCGACGCGGGGGCGCGTCCACTGAAGCTTTCTTT
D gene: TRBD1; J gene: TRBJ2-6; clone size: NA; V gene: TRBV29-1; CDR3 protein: CSVVGTGGPGANVLTF; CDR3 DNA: TGCAGCGTTGTCGGGACAGGGGGCCCTGGGGCCAACGTCCTGACTTTC
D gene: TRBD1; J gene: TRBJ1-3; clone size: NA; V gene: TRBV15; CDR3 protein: CATLDRLSGNTIYF; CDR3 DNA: TGTGCCACCTTGGACAGGCTCTCTGGAAACACCATATATTTT
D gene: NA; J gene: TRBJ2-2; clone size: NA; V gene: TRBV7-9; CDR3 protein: CASSLWQANTGELFF; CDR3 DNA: TGTGCCAGCAGCTTATGGCAGGCGAACACCGGGGAGCTGTTTTTT
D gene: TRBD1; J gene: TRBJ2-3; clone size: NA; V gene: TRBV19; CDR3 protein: CASRDRGDEDTQYF; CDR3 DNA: TGTGCCAGTAGAGACAGGGGAGATGAAGATACGCAGTATTTT
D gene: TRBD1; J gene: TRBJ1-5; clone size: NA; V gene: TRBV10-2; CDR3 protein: CASSDGFRQGQPQHF; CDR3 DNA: TGCGCCAGCAGTGACGGTTTCAGACAGGGTCAGCCCCAGCATTTT
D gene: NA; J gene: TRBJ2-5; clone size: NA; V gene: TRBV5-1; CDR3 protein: CASSLPRGQETQYF; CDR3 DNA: TGCGCCAGCAGCTTGCCCCGCGGGCAAGAGACCCAGTACTTC
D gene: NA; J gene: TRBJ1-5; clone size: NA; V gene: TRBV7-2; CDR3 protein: CASSLGSGTRNQPQHF; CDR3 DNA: TGTGCCAGCAGCTTAGGTTCAGGGACTCGCAATCAGCCCCAGCATTTT
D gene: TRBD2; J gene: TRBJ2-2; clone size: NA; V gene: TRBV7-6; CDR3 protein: CASSLLAGGTGELFF; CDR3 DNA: TGTGCCAGCAGCCTACTAGCGGGGGGGACCGGGGAGCTGTTTTTT
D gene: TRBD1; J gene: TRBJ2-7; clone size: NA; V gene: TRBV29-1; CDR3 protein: CSARSQGHSYEQYF; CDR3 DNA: TGCAGCGCAAGGTCACAGGGGCACTCCTACGAGCAGTACTTC
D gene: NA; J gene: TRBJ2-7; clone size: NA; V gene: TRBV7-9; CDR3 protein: CASSPSGGGFHEQYF; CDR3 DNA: TGTGCCAGCAGCCCATCGGGCGGGGGCTTCCACGAGCAGTACTTC
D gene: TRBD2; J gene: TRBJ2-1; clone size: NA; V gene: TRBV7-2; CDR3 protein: CASSLGPGLGYNEQFF; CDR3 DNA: TGTGCCAGCAGCTTAGGGCCGGGACTAGGGTACAATGAGCAGTTCTTC
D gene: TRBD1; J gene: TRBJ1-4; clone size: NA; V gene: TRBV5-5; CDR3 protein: CASSSGGTGWEKLFF; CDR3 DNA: TGTGCCAGCAGCTCTGGCGGGACAGGGTGGGAAAAACTGTTTTTT
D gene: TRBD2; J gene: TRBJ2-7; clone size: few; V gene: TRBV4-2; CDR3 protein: CASSLEQGTSGASYEQYF; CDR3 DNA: TGTGCCAGCAGCCTTGAGCAAGGGACTAGCGGGGCCTCCTACGAGCAGTACTTC
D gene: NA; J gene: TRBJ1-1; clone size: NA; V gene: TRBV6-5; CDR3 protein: CASSCTGGMNTEAFF; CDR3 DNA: TGTGCCAGCAGTTGTACGGGGGGAATGAACACTGAAGCTTTCTTT
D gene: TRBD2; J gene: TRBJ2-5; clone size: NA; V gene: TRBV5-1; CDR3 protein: CASSLSGGFGETQYF; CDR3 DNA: TGCGCCAGCAGCTTGAGCGGGGGGTTCGGGGAGACCCAGTACTTC
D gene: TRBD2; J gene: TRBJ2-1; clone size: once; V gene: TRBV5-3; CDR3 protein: CARSNLERGRHNEQFF; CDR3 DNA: TGTGCCAGAAGCAACCTCGAGCGGGGGAGACACAATGAGCAGTTCTTC
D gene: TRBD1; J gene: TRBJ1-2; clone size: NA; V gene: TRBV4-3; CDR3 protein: CASSQEMTGYSGYTF; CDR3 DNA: TGCGCCAGCAGCCAAGAGATGACAGGGTATAGCGGCTACACCTTC